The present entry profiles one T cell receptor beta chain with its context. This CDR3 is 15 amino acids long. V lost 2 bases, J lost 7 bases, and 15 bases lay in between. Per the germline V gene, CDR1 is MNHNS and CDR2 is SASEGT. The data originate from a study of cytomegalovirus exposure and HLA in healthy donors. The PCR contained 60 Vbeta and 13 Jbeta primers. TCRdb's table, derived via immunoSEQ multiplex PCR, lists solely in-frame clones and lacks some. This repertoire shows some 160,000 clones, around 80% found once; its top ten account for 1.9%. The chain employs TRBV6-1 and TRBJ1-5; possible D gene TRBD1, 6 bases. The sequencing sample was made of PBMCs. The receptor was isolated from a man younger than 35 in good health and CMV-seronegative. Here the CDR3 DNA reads TGTGCCAGCAGTGAAAGGACGGGCAGGGGACAGCCCCAGCATTTT. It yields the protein CASSERTGRGQPQHF.